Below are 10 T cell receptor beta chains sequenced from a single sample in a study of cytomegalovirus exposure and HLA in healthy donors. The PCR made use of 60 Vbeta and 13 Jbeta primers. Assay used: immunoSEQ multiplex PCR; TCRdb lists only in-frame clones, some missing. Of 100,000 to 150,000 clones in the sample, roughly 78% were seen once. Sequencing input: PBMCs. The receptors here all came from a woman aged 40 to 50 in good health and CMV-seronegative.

This CDR3 is CASSSGAGGGYNEQFF. As DNA, the CDR3 is TGTGCCAGCAGCTCCGGAGCGGGAGGGGGGTACAATGAGCAGTTCTTC. This sequence joins TRBV7-2 and TRBJ2-1, with 10 positions matching TRBD2. Germline V gives CDR1 SGHTA, CDR2 FQGNSA. The CDR3 is made up of 16 amino acids. V trimming: 4 bases; J trimming: 4 bases; junction bases outside the gene matches: 7.

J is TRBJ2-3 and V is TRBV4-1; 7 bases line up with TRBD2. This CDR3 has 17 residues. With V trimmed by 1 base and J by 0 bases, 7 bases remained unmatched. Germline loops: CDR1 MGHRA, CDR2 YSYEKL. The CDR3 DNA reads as TGCGCCAGCAGCCAAGGCTTGTCTAGCGGAAGCACAGATACGCAGTATTTT. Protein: CASSQGLSSGSTDTQYF.

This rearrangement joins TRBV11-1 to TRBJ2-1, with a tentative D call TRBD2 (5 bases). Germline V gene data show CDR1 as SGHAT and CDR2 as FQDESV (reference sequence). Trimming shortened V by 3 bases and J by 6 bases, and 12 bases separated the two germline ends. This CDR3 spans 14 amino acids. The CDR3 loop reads CASSFEGLPNEQFF. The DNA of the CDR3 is TGTGCCAGCAGCTTCGAAGGACTTCCCAATGAGCAGTTCTTC.

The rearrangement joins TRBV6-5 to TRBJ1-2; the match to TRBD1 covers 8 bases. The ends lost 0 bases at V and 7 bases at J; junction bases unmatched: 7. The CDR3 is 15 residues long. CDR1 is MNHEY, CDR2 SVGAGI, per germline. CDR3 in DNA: TGTGCCAGCAGTTACTCGAGGCAGGGGGCTGGTGGCTACACCTTC. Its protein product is CASSYSRQGAGGYTF.

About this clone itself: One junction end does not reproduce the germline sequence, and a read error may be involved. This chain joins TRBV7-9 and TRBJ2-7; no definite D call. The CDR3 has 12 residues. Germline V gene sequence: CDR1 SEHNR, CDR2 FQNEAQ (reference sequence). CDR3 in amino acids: CSSRQGAYEQYF. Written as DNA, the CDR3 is TGTTCCAGCAGGCAAGGAGCCTACGAGCAGTACTTC. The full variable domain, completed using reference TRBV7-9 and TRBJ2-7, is DTGVSQNPRHKITKRGQNVTFRCDPISEHNRLYWYRQTLGQGPEFLTYFQNEAQLEKSRLLSDRFSAERPKGSFSTLEIQRTEQGDSAMYLCSSRQGAYEQYFGPGTRLTVT.

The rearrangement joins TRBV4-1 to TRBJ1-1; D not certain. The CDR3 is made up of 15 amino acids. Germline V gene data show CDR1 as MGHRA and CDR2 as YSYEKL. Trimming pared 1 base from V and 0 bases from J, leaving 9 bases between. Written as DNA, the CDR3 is TGCGCCAGCAGCCAAGGGGCAGTCATGAACACTGAAGCTTTCTTT. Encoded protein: CASSQGAVMNTEAFF.

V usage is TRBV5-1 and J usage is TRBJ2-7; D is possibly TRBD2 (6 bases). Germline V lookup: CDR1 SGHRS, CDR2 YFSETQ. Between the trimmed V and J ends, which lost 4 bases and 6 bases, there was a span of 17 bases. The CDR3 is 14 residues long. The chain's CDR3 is CASSDSPQGGEQYF. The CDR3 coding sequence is TGCGCCAGCAGCGACTCACCTCAGGGAGGCGAGCAGTACTTC.

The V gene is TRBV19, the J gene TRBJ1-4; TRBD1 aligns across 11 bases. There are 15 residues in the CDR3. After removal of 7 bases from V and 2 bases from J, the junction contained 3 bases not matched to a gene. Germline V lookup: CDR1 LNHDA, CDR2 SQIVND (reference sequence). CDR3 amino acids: CASTGQGATNEKLFF. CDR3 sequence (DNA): TGTGCCAGTACTGGACAGGGGGCTACTAATGAAAAACTGTTTTTT.

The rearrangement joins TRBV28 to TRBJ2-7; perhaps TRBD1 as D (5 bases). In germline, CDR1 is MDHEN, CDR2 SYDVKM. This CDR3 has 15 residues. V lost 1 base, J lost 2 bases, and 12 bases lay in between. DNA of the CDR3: TGTGCCAGCAGTTTATCCCAGGGTCGGCCCTACGAGCAGTACTTC. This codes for CASSLSQGRPYEQYF.

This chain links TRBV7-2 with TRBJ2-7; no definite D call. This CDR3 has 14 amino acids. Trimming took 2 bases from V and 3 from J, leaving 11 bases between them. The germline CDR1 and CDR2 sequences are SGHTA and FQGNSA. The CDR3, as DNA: TGTGCCAGCAGCTTATGGCGGAGAAGCTACGAGCAGTACTTC. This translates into CASSLWRRSYEQYF. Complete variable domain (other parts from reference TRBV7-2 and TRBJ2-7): GAGVSQSPSNKVTEKGKDVELRCDPISGHTALYWYRQSLGQGLEFLIYFQGNSAPDKSGLPSDRFSAERTGGSVSTLTIQRTQQEDSAVYLCASSLWRRSYEQYFGPGTRLTVT.